The rows below give T cell receptor beta chains drawn from one sample of a study of CD8+CD57+ T cells in acquired aplastic anemia. TCRdb called the reads again in MiXCR, with one record for every CDR3 protein. The sample lists 150,000 or so distinct CDR3 sequences; around 50% were seen once. The specimen was sorted CD4+, CD8+, or CD8+CD57+ T cells (not recorded which) from PBMCs. The source is a human donor with aplastic anemia. CDR3s include the opening cysteine and the closing phenylalanine or tryptophan. The order of the fields is clone size, V gene, J gene, CDR3 protein. Where a row states a size, it is once, few, many or the class of an expanded clone; other rows omit it.

>many|TRBV6-6|TRBJ1-1
CASKGQGAGRTEAFF
>.|TRBV24-1|TRBJ1-2
CATSGKGRSYGYTF
>.|TRBV15|TRBJ2-7
CATSSNRGTCYEQHF
>few|TRBV6-2/TRBV6-3|TRBJ2-2
CATSLAGGLYTGELFF
>many|TRBV9|TRBJ2-1
CASSVTASGGRNEQFF
>many|TRBV20-1|TRBJ2-7
CSGAGESEQYF
>once|TRBV5-5|TRBJ1-1
CASSLGFRSPEAFF
>many|TRBV2|TRBJ2-2
CATKTIVGELFF
>many|TRBV5-4|TRBJ2-5
CASSLESGKSTQYF
>many|TRBV7-2|TRBJ1-1
CASSLARQGSSFF
>many|TRBV2|TRBJ2-3
CASTKLTSGGKDTQYF
>.|TRBV19|TRBJ1-5
CASGNRGRGNQPQHF
>.|TRBV7-9|TRBJ1-2
CASSLVTWQGDGYTF
>many|TRBV28|TRBJ2-7
CASSFAQGRYEQYF
>once|TRBV2|TRBJ2-1
CASIPGGRSGEQFF
>.|TRBV25-1|TRBJ2-3
CASSPIRGGATDTQYF
>many|TRBV11-2|TRBJ2-7
CASSRGHRDEQYF
>few|TRBV20-1|TRBJ1-4
CSACRAQGVTNEKLFF
>many|TRBV12-3/TRBV12-4|TRBJ1-1
CASSLGGRWQDQAFF
>once|TRBV5-5|TRBJ2-5
CASSLGAGGPLSQETQYF
>many|TRBV19|TRBJ1-1
CASSRYLGGYNTEAFF
>.|TRBV20-1|TRBJ1-6
CSSIDRDGSPLHF
>.|TRBV9|TRBJ1-2
CASSTGGAPVGGLFYGYTF
>.|TRBV6-2/TRBV6-3|TRBJ2-3
CASKPAGEPTDTQYF